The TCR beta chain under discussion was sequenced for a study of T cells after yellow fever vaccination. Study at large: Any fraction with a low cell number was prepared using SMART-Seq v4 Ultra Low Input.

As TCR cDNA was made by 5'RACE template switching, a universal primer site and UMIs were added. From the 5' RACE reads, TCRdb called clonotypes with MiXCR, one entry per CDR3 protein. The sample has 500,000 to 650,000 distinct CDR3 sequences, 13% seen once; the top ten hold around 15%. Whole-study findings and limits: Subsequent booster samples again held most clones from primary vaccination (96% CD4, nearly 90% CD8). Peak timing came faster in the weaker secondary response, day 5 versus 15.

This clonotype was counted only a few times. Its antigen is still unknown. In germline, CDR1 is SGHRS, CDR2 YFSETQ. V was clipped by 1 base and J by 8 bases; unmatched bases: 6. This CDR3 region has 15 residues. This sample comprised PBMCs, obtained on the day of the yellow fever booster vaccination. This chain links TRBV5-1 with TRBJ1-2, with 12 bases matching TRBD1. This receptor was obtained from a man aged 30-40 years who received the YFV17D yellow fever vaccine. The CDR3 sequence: CASSLPGQGAHGYTF. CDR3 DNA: TGCGCCAGCAGCTTGCCGGGACAGGGGGCTCACGGCTACACCTTC.